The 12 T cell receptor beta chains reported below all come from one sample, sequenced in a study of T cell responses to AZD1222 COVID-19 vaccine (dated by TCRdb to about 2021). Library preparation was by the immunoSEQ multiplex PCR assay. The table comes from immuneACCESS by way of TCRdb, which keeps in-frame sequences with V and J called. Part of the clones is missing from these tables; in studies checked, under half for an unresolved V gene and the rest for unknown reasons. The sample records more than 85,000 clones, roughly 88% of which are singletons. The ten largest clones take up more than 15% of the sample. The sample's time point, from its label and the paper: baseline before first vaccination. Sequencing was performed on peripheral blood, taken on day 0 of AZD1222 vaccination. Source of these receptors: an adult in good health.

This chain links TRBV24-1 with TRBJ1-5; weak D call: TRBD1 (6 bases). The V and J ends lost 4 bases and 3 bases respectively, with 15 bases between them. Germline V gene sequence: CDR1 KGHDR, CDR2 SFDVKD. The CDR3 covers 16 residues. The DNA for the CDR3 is TGTGCCACCAGTGACTCGGACAGTTCCCCCAATCAGCCCCAGCATTTT. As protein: CATSDSDSSPNQPQHF.

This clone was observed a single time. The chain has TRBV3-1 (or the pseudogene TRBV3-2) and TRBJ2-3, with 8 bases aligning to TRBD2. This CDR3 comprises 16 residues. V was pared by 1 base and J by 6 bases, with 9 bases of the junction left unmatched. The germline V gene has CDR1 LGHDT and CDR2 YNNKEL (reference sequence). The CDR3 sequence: CASSQAGVAGTDTQYF. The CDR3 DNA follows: TGTGCCAGCAGCCAAGCAGGAGTAGCGGGGACGGATACGCAGTATTTT.

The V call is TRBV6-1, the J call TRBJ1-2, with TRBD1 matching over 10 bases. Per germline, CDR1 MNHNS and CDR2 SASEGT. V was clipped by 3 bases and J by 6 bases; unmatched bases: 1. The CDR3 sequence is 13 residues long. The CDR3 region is CASSDGTGDGYTF. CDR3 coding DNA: TGTGCCAGCAGTGACGGGACAGGGGATGGCTACACCTTC.

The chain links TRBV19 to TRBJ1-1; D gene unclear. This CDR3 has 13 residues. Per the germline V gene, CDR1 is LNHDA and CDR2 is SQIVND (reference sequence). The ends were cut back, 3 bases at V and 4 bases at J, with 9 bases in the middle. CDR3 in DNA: TGTGCCAGTAGTATCATCGGTACCACTGAAGCTTTCTTT. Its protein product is CASSIIGTTEAFF.

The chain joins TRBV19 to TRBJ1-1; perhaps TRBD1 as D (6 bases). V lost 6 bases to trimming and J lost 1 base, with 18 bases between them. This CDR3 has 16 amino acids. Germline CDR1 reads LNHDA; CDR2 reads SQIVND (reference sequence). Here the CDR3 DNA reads TGTGCCAGTAGCAATCGTAGGGGGAGGGCGAACACTGAAGCTTTCTTT. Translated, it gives CASSNRRGRANTEAFF.

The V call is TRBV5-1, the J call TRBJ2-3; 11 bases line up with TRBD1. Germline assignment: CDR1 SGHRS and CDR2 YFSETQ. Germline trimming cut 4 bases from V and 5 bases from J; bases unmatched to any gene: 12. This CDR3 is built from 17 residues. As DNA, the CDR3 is TGCGCCAGCAGCAGTTTCGGACAGGGGGCATATGGAGATACGCAGTATTTT. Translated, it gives CASSSFGQGAYGDTQYF.

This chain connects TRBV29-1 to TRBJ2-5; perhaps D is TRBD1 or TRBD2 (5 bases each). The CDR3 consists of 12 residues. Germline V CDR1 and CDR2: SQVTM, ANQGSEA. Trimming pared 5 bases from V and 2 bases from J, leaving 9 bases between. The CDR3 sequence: CSVRDGQETQYF. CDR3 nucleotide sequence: TGCAGCGTTCGGGACGGTCAAGAGACCCAGTACTTC.

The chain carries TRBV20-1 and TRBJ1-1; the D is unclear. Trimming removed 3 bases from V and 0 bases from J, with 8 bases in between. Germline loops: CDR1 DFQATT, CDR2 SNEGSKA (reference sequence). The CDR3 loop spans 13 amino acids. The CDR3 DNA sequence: TGCAGTGCTAGTGGGCAATTGAACACTGAAGCTTTCTTT. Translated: CSASGQLNTEAFF.

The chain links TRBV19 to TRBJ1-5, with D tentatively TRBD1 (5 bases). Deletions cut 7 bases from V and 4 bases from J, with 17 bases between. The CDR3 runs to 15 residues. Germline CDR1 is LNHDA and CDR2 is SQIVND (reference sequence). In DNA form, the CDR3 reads TGTGCCAGTAAATTCAGGCAGGGTGGAAATCAGCCCCAGCATTTT. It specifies CASKFRQGGNQPQHF.

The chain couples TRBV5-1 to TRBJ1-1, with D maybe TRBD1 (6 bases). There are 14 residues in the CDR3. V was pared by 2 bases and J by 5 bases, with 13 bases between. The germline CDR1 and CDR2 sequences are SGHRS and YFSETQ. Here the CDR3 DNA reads TGCGCCAGCAGCTTCCAGGGGCGGTGGACTGAAGCTTTCTTT. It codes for CASSFQGRWTEAFF.

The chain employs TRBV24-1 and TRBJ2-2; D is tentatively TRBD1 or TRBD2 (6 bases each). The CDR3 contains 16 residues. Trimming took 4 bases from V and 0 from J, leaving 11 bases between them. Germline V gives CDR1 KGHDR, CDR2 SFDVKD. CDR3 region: CATSETRGANTGELFF. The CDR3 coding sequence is TGTGCCACCAGTGAGACGAGGGGGGCGAACACCGGGGAGCTGTTTTTT.

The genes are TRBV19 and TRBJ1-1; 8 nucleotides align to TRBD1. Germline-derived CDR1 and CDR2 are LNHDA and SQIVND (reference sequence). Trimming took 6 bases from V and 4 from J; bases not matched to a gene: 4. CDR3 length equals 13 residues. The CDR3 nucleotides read TGTGCCAGTAGGAGGACAGGGATCACTGAAGCTTTCTTT. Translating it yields CASRRTGITEAFF.